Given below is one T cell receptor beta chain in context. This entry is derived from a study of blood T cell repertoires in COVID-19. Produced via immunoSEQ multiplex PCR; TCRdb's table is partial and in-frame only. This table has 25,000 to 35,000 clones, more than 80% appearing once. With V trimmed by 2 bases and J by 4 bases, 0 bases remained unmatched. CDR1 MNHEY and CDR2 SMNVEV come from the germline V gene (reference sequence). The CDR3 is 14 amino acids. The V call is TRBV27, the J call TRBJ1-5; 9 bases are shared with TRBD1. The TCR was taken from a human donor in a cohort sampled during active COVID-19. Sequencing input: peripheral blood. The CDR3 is CASSLGTGNQPQHF. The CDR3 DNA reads TGTGCCAGCAGTTTAGGGACAGGGAATCAGCCCCAGCATTTT.